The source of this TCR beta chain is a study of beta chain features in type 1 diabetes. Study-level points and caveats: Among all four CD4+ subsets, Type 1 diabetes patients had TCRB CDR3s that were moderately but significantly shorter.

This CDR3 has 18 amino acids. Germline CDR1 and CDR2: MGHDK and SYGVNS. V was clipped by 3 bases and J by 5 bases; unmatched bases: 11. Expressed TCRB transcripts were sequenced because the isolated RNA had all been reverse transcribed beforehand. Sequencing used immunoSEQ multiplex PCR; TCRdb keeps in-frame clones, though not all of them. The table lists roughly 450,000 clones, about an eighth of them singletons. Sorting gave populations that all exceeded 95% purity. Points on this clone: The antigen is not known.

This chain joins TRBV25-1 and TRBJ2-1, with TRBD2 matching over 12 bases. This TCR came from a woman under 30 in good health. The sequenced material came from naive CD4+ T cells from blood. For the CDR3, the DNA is TGTGCCAGCAGTGATGATGATCCCCTAGCGGGAGGGCACAATGAGCAGTTCTTC. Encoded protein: CASSDDDPLAGGHNEQFF.